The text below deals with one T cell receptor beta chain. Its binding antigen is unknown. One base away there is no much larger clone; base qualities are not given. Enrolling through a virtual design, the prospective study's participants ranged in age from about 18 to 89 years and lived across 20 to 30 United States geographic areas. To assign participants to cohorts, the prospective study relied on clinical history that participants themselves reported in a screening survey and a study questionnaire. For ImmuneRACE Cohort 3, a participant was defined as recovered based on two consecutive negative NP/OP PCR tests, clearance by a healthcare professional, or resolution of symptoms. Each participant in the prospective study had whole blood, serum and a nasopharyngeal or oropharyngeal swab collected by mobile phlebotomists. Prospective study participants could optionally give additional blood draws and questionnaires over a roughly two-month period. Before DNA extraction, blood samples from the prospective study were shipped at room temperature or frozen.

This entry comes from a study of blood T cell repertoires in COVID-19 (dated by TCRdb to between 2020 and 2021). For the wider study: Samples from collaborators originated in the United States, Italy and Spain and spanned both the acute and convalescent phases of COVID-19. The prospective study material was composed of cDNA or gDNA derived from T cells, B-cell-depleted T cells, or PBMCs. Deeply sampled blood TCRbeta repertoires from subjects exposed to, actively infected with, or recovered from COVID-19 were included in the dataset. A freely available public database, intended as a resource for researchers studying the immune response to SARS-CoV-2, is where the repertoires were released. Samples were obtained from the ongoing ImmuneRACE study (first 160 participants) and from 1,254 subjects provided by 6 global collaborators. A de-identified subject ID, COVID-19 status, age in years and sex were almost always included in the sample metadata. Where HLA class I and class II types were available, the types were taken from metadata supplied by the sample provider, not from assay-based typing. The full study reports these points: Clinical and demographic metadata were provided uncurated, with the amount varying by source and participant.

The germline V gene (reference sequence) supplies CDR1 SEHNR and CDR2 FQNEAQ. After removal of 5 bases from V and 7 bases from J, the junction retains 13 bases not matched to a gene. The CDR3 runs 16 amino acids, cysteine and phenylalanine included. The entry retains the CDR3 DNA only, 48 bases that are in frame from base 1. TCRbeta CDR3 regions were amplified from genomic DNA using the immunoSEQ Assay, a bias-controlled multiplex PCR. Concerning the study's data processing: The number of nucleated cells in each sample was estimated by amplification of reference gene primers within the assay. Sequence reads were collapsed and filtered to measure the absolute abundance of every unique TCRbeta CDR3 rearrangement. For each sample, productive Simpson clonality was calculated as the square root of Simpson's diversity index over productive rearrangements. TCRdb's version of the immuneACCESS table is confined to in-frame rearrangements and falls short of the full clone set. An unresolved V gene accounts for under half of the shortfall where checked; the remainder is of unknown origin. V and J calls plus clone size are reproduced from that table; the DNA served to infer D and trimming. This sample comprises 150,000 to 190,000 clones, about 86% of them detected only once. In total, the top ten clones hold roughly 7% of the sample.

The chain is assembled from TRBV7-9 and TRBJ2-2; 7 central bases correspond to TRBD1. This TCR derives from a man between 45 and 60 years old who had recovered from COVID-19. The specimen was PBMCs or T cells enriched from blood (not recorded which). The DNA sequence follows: TGTGCCAGCAGCCCCCGACAGGGCCTCCCGGTCGGGGAGCTGTTTTTT. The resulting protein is CASSPRQGLPVGELFF.